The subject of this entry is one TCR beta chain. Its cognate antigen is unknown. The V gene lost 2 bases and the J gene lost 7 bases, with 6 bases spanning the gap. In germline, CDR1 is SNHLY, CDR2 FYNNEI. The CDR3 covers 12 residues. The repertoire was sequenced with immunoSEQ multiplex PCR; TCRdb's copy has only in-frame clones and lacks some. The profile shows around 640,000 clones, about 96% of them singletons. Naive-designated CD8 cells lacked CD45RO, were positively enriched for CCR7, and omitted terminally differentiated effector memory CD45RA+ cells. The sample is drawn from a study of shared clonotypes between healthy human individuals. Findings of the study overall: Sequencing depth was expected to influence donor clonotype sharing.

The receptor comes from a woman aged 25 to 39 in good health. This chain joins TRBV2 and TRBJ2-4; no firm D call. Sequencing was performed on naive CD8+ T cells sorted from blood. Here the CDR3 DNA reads TGTGCCAGCAGTGAATCTGCTAACATTCAGTACTTC. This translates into CASSESANIQYF.